This T cell receptor beta chain emerged from a study of OX40 agonist ivuxolimab in advanced cancers. Background on the study: Eligibility rules accepted prior anti-PD-1, anti-PD-L1 or anti-CTLA-4 therapy, and over 30% had some. Whole-study results and caveats: CD4+ and CD8+ T cells in blood underwent clonal expansion by week 6 at 0.1 to 3.0 mg/kg. What antigens the expanded peripheral T cells recognized was never established.

The protocol was immunoSEQ multiplex PCR, while the TCRdb copy is restricted to in-frame clones and leaves out a portion. This table has 60,000 to 65,000 clones, 80% to 95% appearing once. Systemic immunosuppression or a history of autoimmune disease excluded patients. As for this clone: The antigen remains unidentified.

The germline V gene encodes CDR1 MNHNS and CDR2 SASEGT. This CDR3 spans 20 amino acids. The trim removed 0 bases at V and 5 bases at J, leaving 20 bases unmatched. The chain combines TRBV6-1 with TRBJ1-1; 8 nucleotides align to TRBD1. The source is an adult with an advanced solid tumor such as melanoma, head and neck, liver or kidney cancer. The material sequenced was CD4+ or CD8+ T cells sorted from blood, taken in a trial of the OX40 agonist ivuxolimab. The chain's CDR3 is CASSEAEPRTLDRARTEAFF. The CDR3 DNA reads as TGTGCCAGCAGTGAAGCCGAACCTCGAACCTTGGACAGGGCTAGGACTGAAGCTTTCTTT.